The 4 T cell receptor beta chains reported below all come from one sample, sequenced in a study of vaccination and CD4 T cells after COVID-19. An Oncomine TCR Beta short-read assay was used to sequence the DNA from cultured CD4+ T cells. TCRdb reprocessed the PCR reads with MiXCR, giving one entry per CDR3 protein. The sample holds 20,000 to 25,000 distinct CDR3 sequences; approximately 39% are singletons and the top ten take approximately 7.9%. Treatment specified: 10-day PBMC culture with coronavirus spike peptide pools or control peptides (ViraFEST assay). No antigen is known for these receptors. Sequencing was done on a sample of CD4+ T cells from blood, cultured in vitro. The source of these receptors is a human donor who had recovered from COVID-19.

This clonotype is termed medium-sized. The V gene is TRBV20-1, the J gene TRBJ1-6; D remains ambiguous. The CDR3 runs 15 residues. V was pared by 3 bases and J by 3 bases, with 12 bases between. Germline V gene data show CDR1 as DFQATT and CDR2 as SNEGSKA (reference sequence). The CDR3 DNA sequence: TGCAGTGCTAGTTTGGGGAACGTCTATAATTCACCCCTCCACTTT. This translates into CSASLGNVYNSPLHF.

This clonotype came up a few times. The chain carries TRBV15 and TRBJ2-7; TRBD1 might be the D (6 bases). Between the trimmed V and J ends, which lost 3 bases and 4 bases, there was a span of 7 bases. The V gene's germline CDR1 is LNHNV and CDR2 YYDKDF (reference sequence). The CDR3 is 12 residues long. The CDR3, as DNA: TGTGCCACCAGCAGGGGGGCTTACGAGCAGTACTTC. It translates to CATSRGAYEQYF.

This clonotype turned up a few times. The chain links TRBV6-1 to TRBJ2-7, with unresolved D. This CDR3 is built from 13 residues. V shed 2 bases and J shed 4 bases, with 9 bases lying between them. CDR1 is MNHNS, CDR2 SASEGT, per germline. The CDR3 DNA sequence: TGTGCCAGCAGTGAACAGGAGCTTTACGAGCAGTACTTC. It encodes CASSEQELYEQYF.

CDR3 bases: TGTGCCAGCAGCTCTGGGCTGACAGGGCTCTACGAGCAGTACTTC. Translated: CASSSGLTGLYEQYF. The J gene is TRBJ2-7, the V gene TRBV7-2, with 7 positions matching TRBD1. J was trimmed by 3 bases and V by 4 bases; bases with no gene match: 9. From germline, CDR1 is SGHTA and CDR2 FQGNSA. The CDR3 spans 15 residues.